A single T cell receptor beta chain is shown here with its context. The sample comes from a study of blood T cell repertoires in COVID-19. Across the study: The origin of the acute and convalescent COVID-19 samples was the United States, Italy and Spain.

Per germline, CDR1 LGHDT and CDR2 YNNKEL (reference sequence). This CDR3 comprises 16 residues. With V trimmed by 1 base and J by 4 bases, 8 bases remained unmatched. Clones were read by immunoSEQ multiplex PCR, and TCRdb kept only the in-frame ones, dropping some. This sample yields about 100,000 clones, of which 80% to 95% are seen a single time; 0.85% to 1% belongs to the top ten. The specimen was peripheral blood. This sequence was found in a man aged 55 to 69 with acute or convalescent COVID-19. The chain employs TRBV3-1 (or the pseudogene TRBV3-2) and TRBJ2-7; 9 bases fit TRBD2. CDR3 sequence: CASSQGRTSDWYEQYF. The CDR3 coding sequence is TGTGCCAGCAGCCAAGGCAGGACTAGCGACTGGTACGAGCAGTACTTC.